The clone carrying this T cell receptor beta chain has just a few counts. The record originates from a study of blood T cells in healthy people across ages. Through a sample-barcoded 5' primer and a J-beta primer mix, a second PCR was run for about 6 to 11 cycles. TCRdb reanalysed the 5' RACE reads using MiXCR and keeps one entry per CDR3 protein. Here the sample spans some 900,000 distinct CDR3 sequences, about 28% being singletons. The source material was blood. The TCR sequence derives from an elderly woman in good health.

This chain's CDR3 is CASSTGLVSVSYNSPLHF. In nucleotides, the CDR3 is TGCGCCAGCAGCACTGGTCTTGTTTCAGTCTCCTATAATTCACCCCTCCACTTT. The rearrangement uses TRBV5-1 and TRBJ1-6; the D is unclear. Germline CDR1 reads SGHRS; CDR2 reads YFSETQ. V was clipped by 4 bases and J by 0 bases, with 17 bases between them. The CDR3 has 18 residues.